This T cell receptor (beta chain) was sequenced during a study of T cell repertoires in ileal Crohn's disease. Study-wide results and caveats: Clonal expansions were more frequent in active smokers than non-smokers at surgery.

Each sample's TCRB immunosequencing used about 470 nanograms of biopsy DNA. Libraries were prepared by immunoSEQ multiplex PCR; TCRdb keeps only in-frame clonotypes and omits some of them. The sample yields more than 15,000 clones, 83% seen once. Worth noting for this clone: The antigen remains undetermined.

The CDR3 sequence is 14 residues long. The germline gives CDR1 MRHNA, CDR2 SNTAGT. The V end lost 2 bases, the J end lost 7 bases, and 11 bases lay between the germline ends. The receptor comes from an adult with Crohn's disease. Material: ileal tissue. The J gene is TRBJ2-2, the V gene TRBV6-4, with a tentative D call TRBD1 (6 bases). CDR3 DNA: TGTGCCAGCAGTGACCACGGCAGGGGCGGGGAGCTGTTTTTT. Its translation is CASSDHGRGGELFF.